The next 27 T cell receptor beta chains were all read from a single sample in a study of blood T cell repertoires in COVID-19. Here immunoSEQ multiplex PCR was the method, and the copy in TCRdb shows in-frame clones only, minus some. The sample carries approximately 150,000 clones, roughly 89% recorded once. Sequencing used peripheral blood. These receptors all come from a woman in her forties or fifties with active or convalescent COVID-19.

This chain links TRBV5-4 with TRBJ1-1; D may be TRBD1 (6 bases). Trimming shortened V by 5 bases and J by 7 bases, and 15 bases separated the two germline ends. This CDR3 is built from 13 residues. The V gene's germline CDR1 is SGHNT and CDR2 YYREEE (reference sequence). CDR3 DNA sequence: TGTGCCAGCAGATCCGACAGGAGCCATGAAGCTTTCTTT. Encoded protein: CASRSDRSHEAFF. Complete variable domain (other parts from reference TRBV5-4 and TRBJ1-1): ETGVTQSPTHLIKTRGQQVTLRCSSQSGHNTVSWYQQALGQGPQFIFQYYREEENGRGNFPPRFSGLQFPNYSSELNVNALELDDSALYLCASRSDRSHEAFFGQGTRLTVV.

This clone was picked up a small number of times. The V and J genes are TRBV29-1 and TRBJ1-1; perhaps TRBD1 as D (5 bases). Trimming shortened V by 6 bases and J by 0 bases, and 11 bases separated the two germline ends. This CDR3 region has 13 residues. Germline-derived CDR1 and CDR2 are SQVTM and ANQGSEA. The CDR3 spells CSVSTGLNTEAFF. The DNA for the CDR3 is TGCAGCGTCAGTACAGGCCTGAACACTGAAGCTTTCTTT.

The V gene is TRBV6-2 or TRBV6-3, the J gene TRBJ2-5, with 8 bases matching TRBD1. Germline V gives CDR1 MNHEY, CDR2 SVGEGT. The CDR3 length is 18 residues. J was trimmed by 0 bases and V by 2 bases; bases with no gene match: 11. CDR3 bases: TGTGCCAGCAGTTACCCGATCCTTACAGGGGGGTACCAAGAGACCCAGTACTTC. This encodes CASSYPILTGGYQETQYF.

The chain employs TRBV5-6 and TRBJ2-5, with D hard to call. Per the germline V gene, CDR1 is SGHDT and CDR2 is YYEEEE. V shed 1 base and J shed 1 base, with 11 bases lying between them. The CDR3 runs 15 residues. The DNA of the CDR3 is TGTGCCAGCAGCTTGTCGCTGGAGAGCCAAGAGACCCAGTACTTC. Protein sequence: CASSLSLESQETQYF. Complete variable domain (other parts from reference TRBV5-6 and TRBJ2-5): DAGVTQSPTHLIKTRGQQVTLRCSPKSGHDTVSWYQQALGQGPQFIFQYYEEEERQRGNFPDRFSGHQFPNYSSELNVNALLLGDSALYLCASSLSLESQETQYFGPGTRLLVL.

The V and J genes are TRBV7-3 and TRBJ2-2; TRBD2 matches at 7 bases. The CDR3 is 15 amino acids. Germline V lookup: CDR1 SGHTA, CDR2 FQGTGA. Germline trimming cut 3 bases from V and 2 bases from J; bases unmatched to any gene: 3. CDR3 residues: CASSLQRGNTGELFF. CDR3 nucleotide sequence: TGTGCCAGCAGCTTGCAGCGGGGAAACACCGGGGAGCTGTTTTTT.

The V call is TRBV3-1 (or the pseudogene TRBV3-2), the J call TRBJ1-6; no clear D. Trimming removed 7 bases from V and 9 bases from J, with 19 bases in between. The CDR3 spans 15 residues. CDR1 and CDR2 from the germline V gene are LGHDT and YNNKEL (reference sequence). For the CDR3, the DNA is TGTGCCAGCAACAAATTGGGGAGGGAGGGTTCACCCCTCCACTTT. Translation: CASNKLGREGSPLHF.

With respect to this clone: The junction does not match germline at one end; this may be a read error. J is TRBJ2-1 and V is TRBV12-3 or TRBV12-4; maybe TRBD1 (5 bases). The CDR3 loop spans 13 amino acids. The CDR3 DNA is TGTGCCAGCACTTTACAGGTTTACAATGAGCAGTTCTTC. Protein: CASTLQVYNEQFF.

The chain carries TRBV6-5 and TRBJ2-3; no reliable D call. The CDR3 consists of 14 residues. Germline loops: CDR1 MNHEY, CDR2 SVGAGI. Between the trimmed V and J ends, which lost 7 bases and 0 bases, there was a span of 11 bases. The CDR3 region has the DNA TGTGCCAGCATGCCACGTACTAGCACAGATACGCAGTATTTT. Protein product: CASMPRTSTDTQYF.

The chain links TRBV19 to TRBJ2-3, with D possibly TRBD2 on 5 matching bases. V dropped 5 bases and J dropped 6 bases, with 9 bases sitting between them. The CDR3 loop spans 12 amino acids. In germline, CDR1 is LNHDA, CDR2 SQIVND (reference sequence). CDR3 region: CASSPTRDTQYF. The CDR3 DNA follows: TGTGCCAGTAGTCCCACTAGGGATACGCAGTATTTT.

This chain connects TRBV4-1 to TRBJ2-1, with 7 bases that match TRBD2. V lost 0 bases, J lost 9 bases, and 11 bases stayed unmatched. Germline assignment: CDR1 MGHRA and CDR2 YSYEKL. The CDR3 spans 16 residues. The DNA of the CDR3 is TGCGCCAGCAGCCAAGATCTCGTGGGAGGGCCACTTGAGCAGTTCTTC. It encodes CASSQDLVGGPLEQFF.

The J gene is TRBJ1-1, the V gene TRBV19; TRBD1 might be the D (6 bases). V gave up 7 bases and J gave up 2 bases, with 17 bases separating them. The CDR3 has 15 residues. Germline CDR1 reads LNHDA; CDR2 reads SQIVND (reference sequence). This CDR3 reads CASTIPGQTNTEAFF. The CDR3 DNA reads TGTGCCAGTACAATTCCGGGACAAACTAACACTGAAGCTTTCTTT. Full variable domain (rest looked up from reference TRBV19 and TRBJ1-1): DGGITQSPKYLFRKEGQNVTLSCEQNLNHDAMYWYRQDPGQGLRLIYYSQIVNDFQKGDIAEGYSVSREKKESFPLTVTSAQKNPTAFYLCASTIPGQTNTEAFFGQGTRLTVV.

The chain couples TRBV11-2 to TRBJ1-4; no clear D gene. The CDR3 length is 15 residues. Germline loops: CDR1 SGHAT, CDR2 FQNNGV. Between the trimmed V and J ends, which lost 5 bases and 2 bases, there was a span of 12 bases. CDR3: CASSLGPVTNEKLFF. The DNA for the CDR3 is TGTGCCAGCAGCCTAGGGCCCGTCACTAATGAAAAACTGTTTTTT.

The CDR3 DNA sequence: TGTGCCAGCAGCTCCCCCTGGCGGGGCACAGATACGCAGTATTTT. This translates into CASSSPWRGTDTQYF. The chain joins TRBV7-9 to TRBJ2-3; a weak D match, TRBD2 (5 bases). Germline V gene sequence: CDR1 SEHNR, CDR2 FQNEAQ (reference sequence). The CDR3 consists of 15 residues. Between the trimmed V and J ends, which lost 4 bases and 1 base, there was a span of 12 bases.

The chain combines TRBV11-2 with TRBJ2-3, with 8 bases fitting TRBD2. V trimming: 1 base; J trimming: 6 bases; junction bases outside the gene matches: 3. Germline CDR1 reads SGHAT; CDR2 reads FQNNGV. The CDR3 loop spans 14 amino acids. CDR3: CASSLGKRGDTQYF. The DNA of the CDR3 is TGTGCCAGCAGCTTAGGAAAGCGGGGGGATACGCAGTATTTT.

The rearrangement joins TRBV6-5 to TRBJ2-3; possibly TRBD2 for D (6 bases). The V and J ends lost 6 bases and 3 bases respectively, with 16 bases between them. Germline CDR1 and CDR2: MNHEY and SVGAGI. The CDR3 has 15 residues. The CDR3 spells CASSRTAGPTDTQYF. The DNA of the CDR3 is TGTGCCAGCAGCCGGACGGCGGGGCCGACAGATACGCAGTATTTT.

This clone was counted a few times. V is TRBV28 and J is TRBJ1-6, with D unclear. Germline loops: CDR1 MDHEN, CDR2 SYDVKM. The CDR3 has 12 amino acids. Trimming removed 4 bases from V and 12 bases from J, with 10 bases in between. The CDR3 DNA follows: TGTGCCAGCAGTTCTAACCTTGGACCCCTCCACTTT. Amino acids: CASSSNLGPLHF.

The chain employs TRBV18 and TRBJ2-1; D gene unclear. Germline V gives CDR1 KGHSH, CDR2 LQKENI. The CDR3 is 13 amino acids. The V end was cut by 3 bases, the J end by 5 bases, with 8 bases between. In DNA form, the CDR3 reads TGTGCCAGCTCACCTCAGGTAAACAATGAGCAGTTCTTC. This encodes CASSPQVNNEQFF.

The V and J genes are TRBV5-1 and TRBJ2-3; TRBD2 agrees at 11 bases. Germline CDR1 SGHRS, CDR2 YFSETQ. CDR3 size: 19 residues. The ends lost 4 bases at V and 2 bases at J; junction bases unmatched: 15. The CDR3 reads CASSPLPYLAGGVTDTQYF. The CDR3 DNA reads TGCGCCAGCAGCCCCTTACCCTATTTAGCGGGGGGGGTCACAGATACGCAGTATTTT.

The J gene is TRBJ2-1, the V gene TRBV24-1; TRBD2 might be the D (6 bases). The germline gives CDR1 KGHDR, CDR2 SFDVKD. The CDR3 consists of 14 residues. Trimming took off 8 bases at V and 5 bases at J, with 15 bases between the two ends. For the CDR3, the DNA is TGTGCCACCAATAGCAGGAGCGGGCACAATGAGCAGTTCTTC. This translates into CATNSRSGHNEQFF.

The chain couples TRBV11-2 to TRBJ1-4; TRBD1 matches 7 bases. Trimming removed 1 base from V and 8 bases from J; junction bases left unmatched: 7. Germline V CDR1 and CDR2: SGHAT, FQNNGV. There are 15 residues in the CDR3. DNA for the CDR3: TGTGCCAGCAGCTTAGTCTACCGGGACAGCGAAAAACTGTTTTTT. This gives the protein CASSLVYRDSEKLFF. Filled out from reference TRBV11-2 and TRBJ1-4, the complete variable domain reads EAGVAQSPRYKIIEKRQSVAFWCNPISGHATLYWYQQILGQGPKLLIQFQNNGVVDDSQLPKDRFSAERLKGVDSTLKIQPAKLEDSAVYLCASSLVYRDSEKLFFGSGTQLSVL.

The gene calls are TRBV15 and TRBJ2-6, with D unresolved. The V end was cut by 0 bases, the J end by 4 bases, with 7 bases between. CDR1 LNHNV and CDR2 YYDKDF come from the germline V gene (reference sequence). The length of the CDR3 is 15 residues. The CDR3 region has the DNA TGTGCCACCAGCAGAGATGGGCGCGGGGCCAACGTCCTGACTTTC. This sequence encodes CATSRDGRGANVLTF.

This clone was recorded only once. The genes are TRBV6-6 and TRBJ1-5; TRBD1 matches at 7 bases. J gave up 3 bases and V 5 bases, and 7 bases lay outside the gene matches. CDR1 and CDR2 from the germline V gene are MNHNY and SVGAGI (reference sequence). CDR3 size: 15 residues. CDR3 loop: CASSRSGTVNQPQHF. For the CDR3, the DNA is TGTGCCAGCAGTCGATCCGGGACAGTCAATCAGCCCCAGCATTTT.

The chain recombines TRBV30 with TRBJ1-5; TRBD1 might be the D (5 bases). CDR3 size: 15 residues. Germline V gene sequence: CDR1 GTSNPN, CDR2 SVGIG (reference sequence). The V gene lost 1 base and the J gene lost 0 bases, with 10 bases spanning the gap. The CDR3 sequence: CAWSEGQYSNQPQHF. The CDR3 DNA follows: TGTGCCTGGAGTGAGGGGCAGTATAGCAATCAGCCCCAGCATTTT.

The rearrangement links TRBV7-9 to TRBJ2-1; TRBD2 aligns across 15 bases. V gave up 4 bases and J gave up 8 bases; unmatched junction bases: 12. This CDR3 comprises 18 residues. Germline loops: CDR1 SEHNR, CDR2 FQNEAQ (reference sequence). DNA of the CDR3: TGTGCCAGCAGCTCCAACCTTGGACTAGCGGGAGGGCCGCATGAGCAGTTCTTC. Its translation: CASSSNLGLAGGPHEQFF.

The rearrangement links TRBV21-1 to TRBJ2-7; the table's D gene call, TRBD2, was not cross checked with the DNA. TRBV21-1 is marked as a pseudogene. CDR3 length: 17 amino acids. The CDR3 DNA sequence: TGTGCCAGCAGCAATAGGGGGCTAGCGGGCCTCTCCTACGAGCAGTACTTC. Encoded protein: CASSNRGLAGLSYEQYF.

The chain couples TRBV28 to TRBJ2-2; D possibly corresponds to TRBD1 (5 bases). Germline CDR1 is MDHEN and CDR2 is SYDVKM. This CDR3 has 13 residues. V lost 5 bases and J 6 bases, leaving 10 bases between the germline ends. In nucleotides, the CDR3 is TGTGCCAGCAGTATTGACAGACCCGGGGAGCTGTTTTTT. Amino acids: CASSIDRPGELFF.

The chain uses TRBV7-2 and TRBJ2-1, with TRBD2 identical over 13 bases. Germline values: CDR1 SGHTA, CDR2 FQGNSA. CDR3 size: 15 residues. The V and J ends lost 5 bases and 8 bases, in that order; junction bases with no gene match: 6. CDR3: CASSRRTSGGYEQFF. In DNA, the CDR3 is TGTGCCAGCAGCCGTCGGACTAGCGGGGGATATGAGCAGTTCTTC.